This TCR beta chain was retrieved from a study of graft-versus-host responses after intestinal transplantation. Method: immunoSEQ multiplex PCR; TCRdb's copy keeps in-frame clones and lacks some. The sample shows 50,000 to 75,000 clones, 90% to 95% of them seen only once. Details on this clone: Its specificity is not known.

The CDR3 has 14 residues. Germline V CDR1 and CDR2: LGHNA, YNFKEQ. V lost 5 bases and J lost 1, with 10 bases in between. The starting material was unstimulated CD4+ T cells sorted from spleen or lymph node cells, obtained before transplant. The TCR originated in a human donor who was the organ donor for an intestinal transplant. The genes are TRBV4-2 and TRBJ2-3; D remains unclear. The CDR3 is CASSLTGRTDTQYF. CDR3 DNA sequence: TGTGCCAGCAGCTTGACGGGCCGCACAGATACGCAGTATTTT.